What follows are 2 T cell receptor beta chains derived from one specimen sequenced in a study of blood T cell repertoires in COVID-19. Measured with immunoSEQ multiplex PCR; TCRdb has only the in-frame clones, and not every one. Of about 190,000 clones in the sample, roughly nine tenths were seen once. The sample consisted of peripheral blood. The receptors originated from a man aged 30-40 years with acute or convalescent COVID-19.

Written as DNA, the CDR3 is TGCGCCAGCAGCCGTACTTTAGGGGAGGTGAACACTGAAGCTTTCTTT. It is translated as CASSRTLGEVNTEAFF. This chain connects TRBV4-1 to TRBJ1-1, with a weak D call TRBD1 (5 bases). Germline loops: CDR1 MGHRA, CDR2 YSYEKL. V was cut by 4 bases and J by 0 bases, with 15 bases left in between. This CDR3 has 16 amino acids.

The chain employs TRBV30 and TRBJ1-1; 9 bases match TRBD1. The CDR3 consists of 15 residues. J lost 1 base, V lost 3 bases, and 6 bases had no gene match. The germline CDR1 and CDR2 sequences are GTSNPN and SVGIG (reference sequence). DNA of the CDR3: TGTGCCTGGAGGGGTACAGGGGGCCAGAACACTGAAGCTTTCTTT. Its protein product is CAWRGTGGQNTEAFF.